This T cell receptor beta chain was sequenced during a study of technical replicates of blood from several donors. Germline V gene data show CDR1 as SGHRS and CDR2 as YFSETQ. The CDR3 spans 15 residues. V was cut by 0 bases and J by 2 bases, with 9 bases left in between. Sequencing used immunoSEQ multiplex PCR; TCRdb keeps in-frame clones, though not all of them. Of some 93,000 clones listed, approximately 95% are singletons. The chain employs TRBV5-1 and TRBJ2-1, with a possible D match to TRBD2 (5 bases). Source material: T cells isolated from PBMCs. The sequence came from a human donor in good health. In DNA, the CDR3 is TGCGCCAGCAGCTTGGATGGGAGCGCCTACAATGAGCAGTTCTTC. It encodes CASSLDGSAYNEQFF.